This TCR beta chain was obtained from a study of T cell responses to AZD1222 COVID-19 vaccine. This table comes from immunoSEQ multiplex PCR, and its TCRdb copy is limited to in-frame clones, with some not included. The sample consists of 200,000 or so clones, approximately 92% of them appearing once. Study-wide points: Seropositive status at baseline applied to only a handful of AZD1222 recipients. White British people made up most donors, females outnumbered males, and clonal diversity was possibly underestimated. Researchers report vaccine-associated CD4 TCRs spanning spike, with dominance at 160-218 and 743-854. Following two doses of AZD1222, Spike-specific TCR breadth and depth rose.

In the case of this clone: Its antigen is still unknown.

The junction had 7 bases not matched to a gene; V was cut back by 0 bases and J by 4 bases. CDR1 SGDLS and CDR2 YYNGEE come from the germline V gene. The CDR3 has 16 amino acids. The sample consisted of peripheral blood, taken on day 0 of AZD1222 vaccination. The chain combines TRBV9 with TRBJ1-1, with 9 nucleotides matching TRBD1. This TCR derives from an adult in good health. Here the CDR3 DNA reads TGTGCCAGCAGCGTAGGCACAGGGGGCGCGGGCACTGAAGCTTTCTTT. It specifies CASSVGTGGAGTEAFF.